This T cell receptor (beta chain) was sequenced for a study of T cell changes during pregnancy in multiple sclerosis. Libraries were prepared by immunoSEQ multiplex PCR; TCRdb keeps only in-frame clonotypes and omits some of them. The sample lists tens of thousands of clones, 85% to 95% occurring once. The CDR3 has 16 residues. The germline V gene encodes CDR1 SGHRS and CDR2 YFSETQ. The V and J ends lost 4 bases and 2 bases, in that order; junction bases with no gene match: 8. V is TRBV5-1 and J is TRBJ2-3, with TRBD1 matching over 9 bases. The specimen was peripheral blood, collected in the third trimester of pregnancy. The clonotype was recovered from a female donor in good health, enrolled as a control in a pregnancy study. The CDR3 protein is CASSALQGADTDTQYF. The DNA for the CDR3 is TGCGCCAGCAGCGCTTTACAGGGGGCGGACACAGATACGCAGTATTTT.